Shown below are 30 T cell receptor beta chains from a single sample sequenced in a study of cytomegalovirus exposure and HLA in healthy donors. The PCR contained 60 Vbeta and 13 Jbeta primers. Some clones are missing from TCRdb's copy, which holds only in-frame ones; the method was immunoSEQ multiplex PCR. This repertoire shows approximately 110,000 clones, about 70% found once; its top ten account for roughly 3.2%. The sequenced material came from PBMCs. These receptors all come from a man aged 30 to 45 in good health and CMV-seronegative.

The sample holds a few counts of this clone. V and J are TRBV4-1 and TRBJ1-5; 7 nucleotides align to TRBD1. Germline V gives CDR1 MGHRA, CDR2 YSYEKL. V lost 6 bases to trimming and J lost 2 bases; unmatched junction nucleotides: 7. The CDR3 sequence is 15 residues long. The CDR3: CASSRTGDGNQPQHF. CDR3 DNA sequence: TGCGCCAGCAGTCGTACAGGGGATGGCAATCAGCCCCAGCATTTT.

This clone was found a few times. This chain connects TRBV6-5 to TRBJ2-7; D possibly corresponds to TRBD1 (6 bases). The V end lost 1 base, the J end lost 0 bases, and 13 bases lay between the germline ends. The CDR3 consists of 16 residues. Germline values: CDR1 MNHEY, CDR2 SVGAGI. In DNA form, the CDR3 reads TGTGCCAGCAGTTACTTAACTTCGACAGGCTCCTACGAGCAGTACTTC. The encoded protein is CASSYLTSTGSYEQYF.

The V call is TRBV5-1, the J call TRBJ2-2; 9 bases map to TRBD2. There are 16 residues in the CDR3. Germline-derived CDR1 and CDR2 are SGHRS and YFSETQ. The junction had 2 bases not matched to a gene; V was cut back by 2 bases and J by 0 bases. The CDR3 region has the DNA TGCGCCAGCAGCTTCCTAGCGGGGCCGAACACCGGGGAGCTGTTTTTT. This gives the protein CASSFLAGPNTGELFF.

This clone was observed a single time. The chain uses TRBV6-1 and TRBJ2-7; 8 nucleotides agree with TRBD2. The germline gives CDR1 MNHNS, CDR2 SASEGT. The V and J ends lost 1 base and 3 bases, in that order; junction bases with no gene match: 5. The CDR3 length is 15 residues. Written as DNA, the CDR3 is TGTGCCAGCAGTGAAGGCCCTAGCGGGTACTACGAGCAGTACTTC. Amino acids: CASSEGPSGYYEQYF.

The chain joins TRBV6-5 to TRBJ2-7, with a possible D match to TRBD2 (6 bases). This CDR3 has 15 amino acids. The germline CDR1 and CDR2 sequences are MNHEY and SVGAGI. V was clipped by 7 bases and J by 6 bases, with 22 bases between them. Here the CDR3 reads CASKPPGTGYAEQYF. The CDR3 DNA sequence: TGTGCCAGCAAACCTCCCGGGACTGGGTACGCCGAGCAGTACTTC.

V is TRBV5-1 and J is TRBJ2-3; TRBD2 agrees at 12 bases. CDR3 size: 15 residues. Per the germline V gene, CDR1 is SGHRS and CDR2 is YFSETQ. The V gene end was trimmed by 4 bases and the J gene end by 3 bases; junction bases not matched to a gene: 3. CDR3 region: CASSETSGSTDTQYF. The CDR3 DNA reads TGCGCCAGCAGCGAGACTAGCGGGAGTACAGATACGCAGTATTTT.

The chain couples TRBV6-1 to TRBJ1-6; 7 bases agree with TRBD1. The CDR3 spans 14 residues. Germline loops: CDR1 MNHNS, CDR2 SASEGT. Germline trimming cut 4 bases from V and 6 bases from J; bases unmatched to any gene: 3. As DNA, the CDR3 is TGTGCCAGCAGTGTGACAGGGACTAATTCACCCCTCCACTTT. Translated, it gives CASSVTGTNSPLHF.

The chain employs TRBV7-9 and TRBJ2-6, with D possibly matching TRBD1 (5 bases). The length of the CDR3 is 15 residues. V was shortened by 2 bases and J by 2 bases, with 7 bases between the two germline ends. Per germline, CDR1 SEHNR and CDR2 FQNEAQ (reference sequence). CDR3 amino acids: CASSLLGAGANVLTF. For the CDR3, the DNA is TGTGCCAGCAGCTTATTAGGGGCTGGGGCCAACGTCCTGACTTTC.

The rearrangement links TRBV19 to TRBJ2-1, with D possibly matching TRBD2 (6 bases). The CDR3 has 14 amino acids. CDR1 is LNHDA and CDR2 is SQIVND in the germline V gene (reference sequence). V was trimmed by 4 bases and J by 7 bases, leaving 14 bases between them. CDR3: CASSTGGTANEQFF. CDR3 in DNA: TGTGCCAGTAGTACCGGAGGGACCGCGAATGAGCAGTTCTTC.

This clone has just one count. V and J are TRBV21-1 and TRBJ2-1; the table gives TRBD2 as D, unverified against the DNA. TRBV21-1 is described as a pseudogene. There are 18 residues in the CDR3. The DNA for the CDR3 is TGTGCCAGCAGCACCTTGACTAGCGGGAGGCCCGGTTGGAATGAGCAGTTCTTC. It translates to CASSTLTSGRPGWNEQFF.

This clone has more than one count but fewer than ten. The V and J genes are TRBV13 and TRBJ1-2, with D tentatively TRBD1 (5 bases). Germline V gene lookup returns CDR1 PRHDT and CDR2 FYEKMQ (reference sequence). This CDR3 contains 15 residues. The V end was cut by 1 base, the J end by 4 bases, with 13 bases between. CDR3 coding DNA: TGTGCCAGCAGCTTAGACGAACAGGTTGGCTATGGCTACACCTTC. As protein: CASSLDEQVGYGYTF.

CDR3 sequence reads: CASSWGVTGTDTQYF. The CDR3 DNA reads TGTGCCAGCAGCTGGGGGGTAACTGGCACAGATACGCAGTATTTT. The rearrangement uses TRBV5-6 and TRBJ2-3, with D possibly TRBD2 on 6 matching bases. V lost 3 bases and J 1 base, leaving 12 bases between the germline ends. Germline V CDR1 and CDR2: SGHDT, YYEEEE. The CDR3 extends over 15 amino acids.

There are a few counts of this clone. The genes are TRBV2 and TRBJ1-5; D uncertain. Trimming left V 6 bases short and J 2 bases short, with 11 bases between. The length of the CDR3 is 14 residues. CDR1 is SNHLY and CDR2 is FYNNEI in the germline V gene. CDR3 in amino acids: CASRIREGNQPQHF. CDR3 nucleotide sequence: TGTGCCAGCAGGATTAGGGAGGGCAATCAGCCCCAGCATTTT.

The chain employs TRBV9 and TRBJ2-1, with 9 bases matching TRBD2. Trimming cost V 4 bases and J 4 bases; bases outside gene matches: 3. Germline CDR1 is SGDLS and CDR2 is YYNGEE. The CDR3 has 14 amino acids. Here the CDR3 DNA reads TGTGCCAGCAGCCAGACTAGCGGATACAATGAGCAGTTCTTC. Its translation is CASSQTSGYNEQFF.

The V and J genes are TRBV5-1 and TRBJ1-5; 7 bases agree with TRBD1. CDR3 size: 14 residues. J lost 2 bases, V lost 4 bases, and 3 bases had no gene match. CDR1 is SGHRS and CDR2 is YFSETQ in the germline V gene. CDR3 DNA: TGCGCCAGCAGCCTTACAGGGGGCAATCAGCCCCAGCATTTT. Its protein is CASSLTGGNQPQHF.

V is TRBV6-5 and J is TRBJ2-7; maybe TRBD1 (6 bases). This CDR3 has 14 amino acids. The germline CDR1 and CDR2 sequences are MNHEY and SVGAGI. The V gene lost 5 bases and the J gene lost 3 bases, with 14 bases spanning the gap. The CDR3 loop reads CASSPRTAYYEQYF. As DNA, the CDR3 is TGTGCCAGCAGTCCCCGGACAGCTTACTACGAGCAGTACTTC.

J is TRBJ1-2 and V is TRBV5-4; TRBD1 is a possible D gene (6 bases). Deletions cut 3 bases from V and 2 bases from J, with 14 bases between. The germline V gene encodes CDR1 SGHNT and CDR2 YYREEE (reference sequence). The CDR3 runs 15 residues. CDR3 in DNA: TGTGCCAGCAGCTCCATCAAGGGGGGGAACTATGGCTACACCTTC. It is translated as CASSSIKGGNYGYTF. Full variable domain (rest looked up from reference TRBV5-4 and TRBJ1-2): ETGVTQSPTHLIKTRGQQVTLRCSSQSGHNTVSWYQQALGQGPQFIFQYYREEENGRGNFPPRFSGLQFPNYSSELNVNALELDDSALYLCASSSIKGGNYGYTFGSGTRLTVV.

This chain uses TRBV9 with TRBJ2-7; 11 positions match TRBD2. Trimming took 5 bases from V and 4 from J; bases not matched to a gene: 2. This CDR3 is 13 amino acids long. Germline V gene lookup returns CDR1 SGDLS and CDR2 YYNGEE. This CDR3 reads CASSSGRGYEQYF. The CDR3 DNA sequence: TGTGCCAGCAGTAGCGGGAGGGGTTACGAGCAGTACTTC. Supplemented by reference TRBV9 and TRBJ2-7, the full variable domain reads DSGVTQTPKHLITATGQRVTLRCSPRSGDLSVYWYQQSLDQGLQFLIQYYNGEERAKGNILERFSAQQFPDLHSELNLSSLELGDSALYFCASSSGRGYEQYFGPGTRLTVT.

This sequence joins TRBV27 and TRBJ1-6; possible D gene TRBD1, 6 bases. CDR1 MNHEY and CDR2 SMNVEV come from the germline V gene (reference sequence). V shed 7 bases and J shed 3 bases, with 16 bases lying between them. This CDR3 is built from 16 residues. The DNA for the CDR3 is TGTGCCAGCAAAGGTCGAGGGGGAGTCTATAATTCACCCCTCCACTTT. It codes for CASKGRGGVYNSPLHF.

The chain carries TRBV6-6 and TRBJ1-1; D is possibly TRBD1 (5 bases). Germline loops: CDR1 MNHNY, CDR2 SVGAGI (reference sequence). The CDR3 contains 14 residues. With 7 bases removed from V and 0 bases from J, the gap between germline ends came to 12 bases. The CDR3 sequence: CASTRGSMNTEAFF. In nucleotides, the CDR3 is TGTGCCAGCACAAGGGGCAGCATGAACACTGAAGCTTTCTTT.

CDR3 bases: TGTGCCTGGAGTGTAAATCGACAGTATGGCTACACCTTC. This gives the protein CAWSVNRQYGYTF. The chain links TRBV30 to TRBJ1-2, with D tentatively TRBD1 (5 bases). The CDR3 runs 13 residues. The V end was cut by 0 bases, the J end by 5 bases, with 10 bases between. Germline V CDR1 and CDR2: GTSNPN, SVGIG (reference sequence).

The chain recombines TRBV5-4 with TRBJ2-1; TRBD2 aligns across 10 bases. Germline CDR1 and CDR2: SGHNT and YYREEE (reference sequence). Trimming cost V 2 bases and J 8 bases; bases outside gene matches: 10. The CDR3 runs 16 residues. CDR3: CASSFIRSSGSDEQFF. The CDR3 DNA follows: TGTGCCAGCAGCTTCATCCGGTCTAGCGGGAGCGATGAGCAGTTCTTC.

The CDR3 nucleotides are TGCGCCAGCAGCATACCTAGCGAGAAAGAGACCCAGTACTTC. This encodes CASSIPSEKETQYF. The rearrangement links TRBV4-1 to TRBJ2-5, with a tentative D call TRBD2 (6 bases). Germline assignment: CDR1 MGHRA and CDR2 YSYEKL. The germline V and J ends were trimmed by 5 bases and 3 bases, with 13 bases remaining between them. The CDR3 is made up of 14 amino acids.

This clone showed up just a few times. The chain has TRBV7-2 and TRBJ1-4; D is unresolved. The CDR3 spans 12 residues. Germline CDR1 is SGHTA and CDR2 is FQGNSA. Trimming shortened V by 11 bases and J by 9 bases, and 16 bases separated the two germline ends. The CDR3 spells CAPRAYRKKLFF. The DNA of the CDR3 is TGTGCCCCTAGAGCATACCGGAAAAAACTGTTTTTT.

V usage is TRBV6-5 and J usage is TRBJ1-1; TRBD1 aligns across 8 bases. The J segment lost 7 bases and the V segment lost 0 bases, leaving 1 base of the junction unmatched. Germline lookup yields CDR1 MNHEY and CDR2 SVGAGI. The length of the CDR3 is 13 residues. The CDR3 spells CASSYSGTGEAFF. CDR3 bases: TGTGCCAGCAGTTACTCCGGGACAGGTGAAGCTTTCTTT.

A word on this clone: Sequence at one end of the junction differs from germline and may be a read error. V gene TRBV7-2 combines with J gene TRBJ1-2, with 7 bases identical to TRBD1. The CDR3 sequence is 15 residues long. Germline V gene sequence: CDR1 SGHTA, CDR2 FQGNSA. The CDR3 sequence: CVSSPRTGLSYGYTF. CDR3 sequence (DNA): TGTGTCAGCAGCCCCCGGACAGGACTTTCTTATGGCTACACCTTC.

The chain joins TRBV7-9 to TRBJ1-1; possible D gene TRBD1, 6 bases. The V gene's germline CDR1 is SEHNR and CDR2 FQNEAQ (reference sequence). Trimming took 1 base from V and 8 from J, leaving 11 bases between them. The CDR3 loop spans 13 amino acids. The DNA for the CDR3 is TGTGCCAGCAGCTTAGGATCAGGGGACGAAGCTTTCTTT. Amino acid sequence: CASSLGSGDEAFF.

The genes are TRBV5-1 and TRBJ1-1; D uncertain. The CDR3 is 14 amino acids. The ends were cut back, 4 bases at V and 0 bases at J, with 10 bases in the middle. CDR1 and CDR2 (germline): SGHRS, YFSETQ. CDR3: CASSTDVVNTEAFF. The CDR3 nucleotides read TGCGCCAGCAGCACAGACGTGGTGAACACTGAAGCTTTCTTT.

The gene calls are TRBV28 and TRBJ1-3; D remains unclear. Trimming stripped 6 bases from V and 4 bases from J, with 7 bases between. The CDR3 length is 12 residues. Germline CDR1 reads MDHEN; CDR2 reads SYDVKM. The CDR3 coding sequence is TGTGCCAGCAGACGAGAGGGAAACACCATATATTTT. Amino acid sequence: CASRREGNTIYF.

The genes are TRBV11-2 and TRBJ2-1; TRBD1 matches 8 bases. The CDR3 extends over 15 amino acids. Trimming took 5 bases from V and 6 from J; bases not matched to a gene: 9. Per germline, CDR1 SGHAT and CDR2 FQNNGV. This CDR3 is CASSPLQGARNEQFF. In nucleotides, the CDR3 is TGTGCCAGCAGCCCGCTGCAGGGGGCGCGCAATGAGCAGTTCTTC.